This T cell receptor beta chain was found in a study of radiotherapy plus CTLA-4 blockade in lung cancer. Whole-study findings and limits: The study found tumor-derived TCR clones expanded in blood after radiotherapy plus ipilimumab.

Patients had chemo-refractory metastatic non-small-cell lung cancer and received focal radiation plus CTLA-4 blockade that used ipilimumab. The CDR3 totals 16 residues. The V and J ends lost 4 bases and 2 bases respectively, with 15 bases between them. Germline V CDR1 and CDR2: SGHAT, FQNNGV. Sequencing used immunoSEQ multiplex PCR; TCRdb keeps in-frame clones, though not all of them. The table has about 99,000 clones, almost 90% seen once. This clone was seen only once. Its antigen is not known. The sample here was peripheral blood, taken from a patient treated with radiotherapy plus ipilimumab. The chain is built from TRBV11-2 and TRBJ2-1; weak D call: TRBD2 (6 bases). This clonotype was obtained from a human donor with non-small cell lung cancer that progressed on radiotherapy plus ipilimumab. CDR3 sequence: CASSSYFSGAYNEQFF. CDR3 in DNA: TGTGCCAGCAGCTCTTACTTTAGCGGCGCCTACAATGAGCAGTTCTTC.